A selection of T cell receptor beta chains follows, all from one sample in a study of shared clonotypes between healthy human individuals. Here immunoSEQ multiplex PCR was the method, and the copy in TCRdb shows in-frame clones only, minus some. Here the sample spans 80,000 to 100,000 clones, 68% being singletons. Sequencing input: memory CD8+ T cells sorted from blood. These receptors were taken from a man under 40 in good health. The CDR3 runs from the conserved cysteine through the conserved F or W. D genes are given only for firm matches. Part of the rows lack a size; the others show once, few, many or a class for expanded clones.

TRBJ1-5 TRBD1 . TRBV6-1 CASSEEGAGNQPQHF TGTGCCAGCAGTGAAGAGGGGGCTGGCAATCAGCCCCAGCATTTT
TRBJ2-1 TRBD2 . TRBV4-3 CASSRGLAGDNEQFF TGCGCCAGCAGTCGTGGACTAGCGGGGGACAATGAGCAGTTCTTC
TRBJ2-1 TRBD2 once TRBV11-3 CASSVRGDWANEQFF TGTGCCAGCAGCGTACGGGGGGACTGGGCCAATGAGCAGTTCTTC
TRBJ2-5 TRBD2 . TRBV7-8 CASSLFLEVAGEETQYF TGTGCCAGCAGCTTATTCCTTGAGGTAGCGGGGGAAGAGACCCAGTACTTC
TRBJ1-2 . . TRBV7-2 CASSQAGAGKYGYTF TGTGCCAGCAGCCAAGCAGGGGCAGGGAAATATGGCTACACCTTC
TRBJ2-1 TRBD2 . TRBV11-2 CASRNLAGNNEQFF TGTGCCAGCAGGAACCTAGCGGGGAACAATGAGCAGTTCTTC
TRBJ2-7 . . TRBV2 CASSLDQDGKLNYEQYF TGTGCCAGCAGTCTGGATCAAGACGGCAAATTAAACTACGAGCAGTACTTC
TRBJ2-1 . few TRBV5-6 CASSLGVLGEQFF TGTGCCAGCAGCTTGGGGGTTTTGGGTGAGCAGTTCTTC
TRBJ1-1 . many TRBV9 CASSFTENTEAFF TGTGCCAGCAGCTTCACAGAGAACACTGAAGCTTTCTTT
TRBJ2-7 . . TRBV27 CASRRSVHEQYF TGTGCCAGCAGACGTAGCGTCCACGAGCAGTACTTC
TRBJ2-5 . . TRBV18 CASSPVTVQMETQYF TGTGCCAGCTCACCAGTTACGGTGCAGATGGAGACCCAGTACTTC
TRBJ2-1 TRBD2 . TRBV5-4 CASRRRAGGGNNEQFF TGTGCCAGCAGACGCCGCGCGGGAGGAGGGAACAATGAGCAGTTCTTC
TRBJ2-7 . . TRBV2 CASSEIATVYEQYF TGTGCCAGCAGTGAAATTGCGACAGTCTACGAGCAGTACTTC
TRBJ1-4 . . TRBV28 CAIRGDDEKLFF TGTGCCATTCGGGGTGATGATGAAAAACTGTTTTTT